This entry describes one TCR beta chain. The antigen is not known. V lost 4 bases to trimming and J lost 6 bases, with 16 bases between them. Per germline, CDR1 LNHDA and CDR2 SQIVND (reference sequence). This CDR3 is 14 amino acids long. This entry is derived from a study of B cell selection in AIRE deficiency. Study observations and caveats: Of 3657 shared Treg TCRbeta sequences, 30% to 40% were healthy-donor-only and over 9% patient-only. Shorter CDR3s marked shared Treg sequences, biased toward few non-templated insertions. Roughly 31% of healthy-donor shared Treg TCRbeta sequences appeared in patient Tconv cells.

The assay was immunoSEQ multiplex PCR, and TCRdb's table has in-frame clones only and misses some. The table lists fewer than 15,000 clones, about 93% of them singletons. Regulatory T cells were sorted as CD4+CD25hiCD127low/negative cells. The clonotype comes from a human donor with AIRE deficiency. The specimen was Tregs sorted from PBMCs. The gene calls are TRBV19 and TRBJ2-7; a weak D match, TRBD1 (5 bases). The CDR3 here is CASSRATANSEQYF. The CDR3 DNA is TGTGCCAGTAGTAGGGCGACAGCTAATTCCGAGCAGTACTTC.